The 20 T cell receptor beta chains below were found in one sample sequenced in a study of blood T cell repertoires in COVID-19. Here immunoSEQ multiplex PCR was the method, and the copy in TCRdb shows in-frame clones only, minus some. The sample includes 310,000 or so clones, roughly nine tenths of them seen just once. The sample comprised peripheral blood. The receptors here all came from a woman aged 30 to 39 with COVID-19, enrolled during active disease.

This chain links TRBV19 with TRBJ1-1; D is unresolved. CDR3 length: 14 amino acids. Germline V gene lookup returns CDR1 LNHDA and CDR2 SQIVND (reference sequence). Trimming shortened V by 6 bases and J by 6 bases, and 17 bases separated the two germline ends. The CDR3 nucleotides are TGTGCCAGTAGGAGTGTCGGCCGGACTTCTGAAGCTTTCTTT. It specifies CASRSVGRTSEAFF.

V usage is TRBV27 and J usage is TRBJ2-1, with TRBD2 identical over 10 bases. CDR1 and CDR2 from the germline V gene are MNHEY and SMNVEV (reference sequence). V was clipped by 5 bases and J by 9 bases; unmatched bases: 13. The length of the CDR3 is 16 residues. The CDR3 bases are TGTGCCAGCAGTAGACTAGCGGGTTTAGTGTCCTCTGAGCAGTTCTTC. Translated: CASSRLAGLVSSEQFF.

The chain combines TRBV4-1 with TRBJ2-3; 7 bases align to TRBD1. V dropped 0 bases and J dropped 4; count of bases not matched to a gene: 10. The CDR3 is made up of 17 amino acids. CDR1 is MGHRA, CDR2 YSYEKL, per germline. The CDR3 protein is CASSQDQSTGAADTQYF. The CDR3 DNA is TGCGCCAGCAGCCAAGATCAGTCAACAGGGGCCGCAGATACGCAGTATTTT.

The V gene is TRBV10-3, the J gene TRBJ1-2; 7 bases are a match to TRBD1. The V and J ends lost 3 bases and 4 bases, in that order; junction bases with no gene match: 14. CDR3 size: 17 residues. CDR1 ENHRY and CDR2 SYGVKD come from the germline V gene. The CDR3 DNA reads TGTGCCATCAGTGACCACTCGACAGGGCACGGAGCCTATGGCTACACCTTC. Protein product: CAISDHSTGHGAYGYTF.

The chain links TRBV27 to TRBJ1-6; 9 bases align to TRBD1. The CDR3 is 15 amino acids. From germline, CDR1 is MNHEY and CDR2 SMNVEV (reference sequence). Losses at the gene ends were 5 bases for V and 15 bases for J; bases not matched to a gene: 14. The CDR3 loop is CASSRTTGGKKLLHF. As DNA, the CDR3 is TGTGCCAGCAGTAGGACGACAGGGGGGAAAAAGCTCCTCCACTTT.

J is TRBJ1-1 and V is TRBV6-6; D gene ambiguous. Germline-derived CDR1 and CDR2 are MNHNY and SVGAGI (reference sequence). CDR3 length: 15 amino acids. V gave up 0 bases and J gave up 0 bases, with 8 bases separating them. CDR3 residues: CASSYSRSMNTEAFF. The CDR3 region has the DNA TGTGCCAGCAGTTACTCGAGAAGCATGAACACTGAAGCTTTCTTT.

The chain couples TRBV5-1 to TRBJ1-2; D gene uncertain. V was cut by 3 bases and J by 3 bases, with 9 bases left in between. Germline CDR1 and CDR2: SGHRS and YFSETQ. The CDR3 spans 13 residues. CDR3 sequence reads: CASSSEVDYGYTF. The DNA of the CDR3 is TGCGCCAGCAGCTCTGAGGTTGACTATGGCTACACCTTC.

The gene calls are TRBV6-5 and TRBJ1-5, with D unresolved. Trimming removed 6 bases at V and 0 bases at J, with 9 bases between. The CDR3 length is 14 residues. Germline V gene sequence: CDR1 MNHEY, CDR2 SVGAGI. DNA of the CDR3: TGTGCCAGCAGCTCAACCTATAGCAATCAGCCCCAGCATTTT. Its protein is CASSSTYSNQPQHF.

The gene calls are TRBV19 and TRBJ2-5; 10 bases line up with TRBD2. Germline CDR1 and CDR2: LNHDA and SQIVND (reference sequence). The CDR3 runs 16 residues. With V trimmed by 5 bases and J by 1 base, 7 bases remained unmatched. CDR3 bases: TGTGCCAGTAGTCCCTGGACTAGCGGAGCCCAAGAGACCCAGTACTTC. This sequence encodes CASSPWTSGAQETQYF. The complete variable domain, with remaining parts taken from reference TRBV19 and TRBJ2-5, reads DGGITQSPKYLFRKEGQNVTLSCEQNLNHDAMYWYRQDPGQGLRLIYYSQIVNDFQKGDIAEGYSVSREKKESFPLTVTSAQKNPTAFYLCASSPWTSGAQETQYFGPGTRLLVL.

The chain carries TRBV28 and TRBJ2-3; tentatively, D is TRBD2 (6 bases). Germline V gene data show CDR1 as MDHEN and CDR2 as SYDVKM. This CDR3 spans 14 amino acids. Trimming took 6 bases from V and 0 from J, leaving 10 bases between them. CDR3 sequence reads: CASSPGVSTDTQYF. The CDR3 DNA is TGTGCCAGCAGCCCGGGGGTTAGCACAGATACGCAGTATTTT.

The chain combines TRBV7-3 with TRBJ2-1, with D possibly being TRBD2 (5 bases). The V end lost 2 bases, the J end lost 7 bases, and 15 bases lay between the germline ends. The CDR3 length is 15 residues. Germline values: CDR1 SGHTA, CDR2 FQGTGA. The CDR3 DNA reads as TGTGCCAGCAGCTTATATCCTAGCCTAGTAAATGAGCAGTTCTTC. Protein product: CASSLYPSLVNEQFF.

The V and J genes are TRBV28 and TRBJ1-1, with D uncertain. The CDR3 consists of 12 residues. Trimming took off 2 bases at V and 6 bases at J, with 7 bases between the two ends. Germline CDR1 is MDHEN and CDR2 is SYDVKM. CDR3 residues: CASSLKQPEAFF. CDR3 bases: TGTGCCAGCAGTTTAAAGCAACCTGAAGCTTTCTTT.

V usage is TRBV25-1 and J usage is TRBJ1-1; D is possibly TRBD1 (6 bases). The CDR3 is 16 amino acids. Deletions cut 0 bases from V and 6 bases from J, with 17 bases between. Germline V gene data show CDR1 as MGHDK and CDR2 as SYGVNS. DNA of the CDR3: TGTGCCAGCAGTGAATATGGCGGCAGGGGAAGCGCTGAAGCTTTCTTT. Encoded protein: CASSEYGGRGSAEAFF.

This chain connects TRBV30 to TRBJ1-4, with no clear D. Per germline, CDR1 GTSNPN and CDR2 SVGIG (reference sequence). This CDR3 contains 16 residues. Trimming took 3 bases from V and 0 from J, leaving 14 bases between them. CDR3: CAWSVARSATNEKLFF. The DNA for the CDR3 is TGTGCCTGGAGCGTAGCCCGCAGTGCAACTAATGAAAAACTGTTTTTT.

This rearrangement joins TRBV5-1 to TRBJ1-1; 7 nucleotides line up with TRBD1. The V and J ends lost 6 bases and 0 bases, in that order; junction bases with no gene match: 5. Germline lookup yields CDR1 SGHRS and CDR2 YFSETQ. The CDR3 is 14 residues long. CDR3 region: CASTAGTVNTEAFF. CDR3 coding DNA: TGCGCCAGCACGGCCGGGACAGTGAACACTGAAGCTTTCTTT.

The rearrangement links TRBV27 to TRBJ1-3; D is unresolved. In germline, CDR1 is MNHEY, CDR2 SMNVEV (reference sequence). The CDR3 is made up of 14 amino acids. Trimming removed 5 bases at V and 3 bases at J, with 11 bases between. In DNA, the CDR3 is TGTGCCAGCAGTCCCGCCGGGGATGGAAACACCATATATTTT. Protein sequence: CASSPAGDGNTIYF.

The gene calls are TRBV15 and TRBJ1-3; 7 bases agree with TRBD1. V was pared by 0 bases and J by 2 bases, with 1 base of the junction left unmatched. There are 15 residues in the CDR3. Germline V gene sequence: CDR1 LNHNV, CDR2 YYDKDF (reference sequence). The CDR3 loop is CATSRDRGAGNTIYF. The CDR3 nucleotides read TGTGCCACCAGCAGAGACAGGGGGGCTGGAAACACCATATATTTT.

J is TRBJ1-5 and V is TRBV19; D is uncertain. V was cut by 8 bases and J by 5 bases, with 16 bases left in between. The CDR3 is made up of 14 amino acids. In germline, CDR1 is LNHDA, CDR2 SQIVND (reference sequence). This chain's CDR3 is CASSNPQLDQPQHF. CDR3 DNA sequence: TGTGCCAGTTCGAATCCCCAGTTGGATCAGCCCCAGCATTTT. Complete variable domain (other parts from reference TRBV19 and TRBJ1-5): DGGITQSPKYLFRKEGQNVTLSCEQNLNHDAMYWYRQDPGQGLRLIYYSQIVNDFQKGDIAEGYSVSREKKESFPLTVTSAQKNPTAFYLCASSNPQLDQPQHFGDGTRLSIL.

The chain recombines TRBV4-2 with TRBJ2-1; 12 nucleotides match TRBD2. The CDR3 consists of 16 residues. V dropped 4 bases and J dropped 6; count of bases not matched to a gene: 7. Germline V gene data show CDR1 as LGHNA and CDR2 as YNFKEQ. In nucleotides, the CDR3 is TGTGCCAGCAGCCCCCTCGAGACTAGCGGGAGCAATGAGCAGTTCTTC. It codes for CASSPLETSGSNEQFF.

The V and J genes are TRBV7-9 and TRBJ2-7; 7 bases map to TRBD1. Trimming cost V 5 bases and J 3 bases; bases outside gene matches: 10. The germline gives CDR1 SEHNR, CDR2 FQNEAQ (reference sequence). The CDR3 spans 15 residues. The DNA for the CDR3 is TGTGCCAGCAGCGCCCTAGGACAGGCTATCTACGAGCAGTACTTC. Its protein product is CASSALGQAIYEQYF. The full variable domain, with the rest looked up from reference TRBV7-9 and TRBJ2-7, is DTGVSQNPRHKITKRGQNVTFRCDPISEHNRLYWYRQTLGQGPEFLTYFQNEAQLEKSRLLSDRFSAERPKGSFSTLEIQRTEQGDSAMYLCASSALGQAIYEQYFGPGTRLTVT.